The clone carrying this T cell receptor beta chain was detected ten times or more. Its antigen is undetermined. This specimen belongs to a study of CD8 T cells in ankylosing spondylitis. Broader study findings: Disease-associated clones were reportedly significantly overrepresented in matched ankylosing spondylitis synovial fluid. What appeared characteristic of ankylosing spondylitis blood was a TCR beta motif of about eight highly homologous variants.

One entry per CDR3 protein, called by TCRdb with MiXCR from the 5' RACE reads. This table holds under 250,000 distinct CDR3 sequences, around 7.9% found once. The sequence was collected from a male donor with ankylosing spondylitis. Sequenced: blood, either unsorted or a sorted T cell fraction (not recorded which).

The CDR3 here is CASSLDRGANEQFF. The CDR3 nucleotides are TGTGCCAGCAGCTTAGATCGGGGAGCAAATGAGCAGTTCTTC. This chain links TRBV7-9 with TRBJ2-1; a possible D gene is TRBD2 (5 bases). V was shortened by 1 base and J by 7 bases, with 11 bases between the two germline ends. This CDR3 has 14 amino acids. The germline gives CDR1 SEHNR, CDR2 FQNEAQ (reference sequence).